This TCR beta chain was observed in a study of blood T cells in healthy people across ages. General study results and limits: Naive T cell percentage showed a strong correlation with the diversity of TCR beta. Researchers said unsorted PBMCs prevented a conclusive naive versus antigen-experienced comparison. Per-million-T-cell TCR beta diversity fell roughly linearly with age.

There are 14 residues in the CDR3. Germline CDR1 is MNHNY and CDR2 is SVGAGI (reference sequence). The V gene lost 8 bases and the J gene lost 4 bases, with 16 bases spanning the gap. Notes on this clonotype: Its antigen is currently unknown.

A J-beta primer mix and a sample-barcoded 5' primer were used in a second PCR of about 7 to 12 cycles. The template-switch adaptor, which had 12 random nucleotides, put a tag on each cDNA molecule. One entry per CDR3 protein results from TCRdb running MiXCR on the 5' RACE reads. This repertoire shows about 780,000 distinct CDR3 sequences, about 46% found once; its top ten account for 15% to 20%. The specimen was blood. The sequence derives from a man older than 75 in good health. The chain has TRBV6-6 and TRBJ2-3, with a tentative D call TRBD2 (5 bases). The CDR3 loop reads CASAGMFGADTQYF. CDR3 coding DNA: TGTGCCAGCGCCGGGATGTTCGGAGCAGATACGCAGTATTTT.